This TCR beta chain derives from a study of identical twins. Study-wide results and caveats: Some out-of-frame alpha sequences were shared by twins, and these showed excess low generation probability. There was more out-of-frame TCR alpha sharing in monozygotic twins than models estimated.

Regarding this clonotype: Its matching antigen is unknown.

Each donor was a healthy Caucasian. One entry per CDR3 protein results from TCRdb running MiXCR on the 5' RACE reads. The sample lists about 490,000 distinct CDR3 sequences; 12% to 15% were seen once. CDR3 size: 14 residues. Germline V gives CDR1 DFQATT, CDR2 SNEGSKA (reference sequence). V was cut by 2 bases and J by 7 bases, with 14 bases left in between. These data also formed part of another study, on yellow fever vaccine responses in identical twins.

What was sequenced was CD4+ T cells sorted from blood. The chain has TRBV20-1 and TRBJ1-4, with D possibly matching TRBD1 (5 bases). This TCR came from a woman between 18 and 29 years old in good health. For the CDR3, the DNA is TGCAGTGCTAGAAGAGGGGCAGGGAGTGAAAAACTGTTTTTT. Its translation is CSARRGAGSEKLFF.